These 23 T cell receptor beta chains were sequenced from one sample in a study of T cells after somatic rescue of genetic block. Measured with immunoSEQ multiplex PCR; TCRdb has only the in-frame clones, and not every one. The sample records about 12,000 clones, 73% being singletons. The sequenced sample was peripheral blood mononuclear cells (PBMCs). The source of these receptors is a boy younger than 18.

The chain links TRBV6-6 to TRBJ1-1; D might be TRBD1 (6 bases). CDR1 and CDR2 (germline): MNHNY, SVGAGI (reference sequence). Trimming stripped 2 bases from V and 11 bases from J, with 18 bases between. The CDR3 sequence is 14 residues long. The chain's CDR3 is CASSYAGDQRSAFF. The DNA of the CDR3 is TGTGCCAGCAGTTACGCAGGGGACCAGAGGAGCGCTTTCTTT.

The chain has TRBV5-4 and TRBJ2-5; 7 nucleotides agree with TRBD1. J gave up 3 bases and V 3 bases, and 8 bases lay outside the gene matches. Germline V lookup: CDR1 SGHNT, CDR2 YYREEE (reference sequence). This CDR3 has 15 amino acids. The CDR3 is CASSSHPGTEETQYF. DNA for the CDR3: TGTGCCAGCAGCTCACACCCCGGGACAGAAGAGACCCAGTACTTC.

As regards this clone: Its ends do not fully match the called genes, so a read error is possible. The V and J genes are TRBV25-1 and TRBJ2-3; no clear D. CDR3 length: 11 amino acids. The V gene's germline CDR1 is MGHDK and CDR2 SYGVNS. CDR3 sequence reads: CASRELNTQYF. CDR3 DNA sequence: TGTGCCAGCCGTGAATTGAATACGCAGTATTTT.

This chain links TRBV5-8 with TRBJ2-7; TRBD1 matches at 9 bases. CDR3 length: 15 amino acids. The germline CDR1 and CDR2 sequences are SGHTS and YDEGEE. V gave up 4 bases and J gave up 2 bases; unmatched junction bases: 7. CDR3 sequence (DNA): TGTGCCAGCAGCCTTCCGACAGGGGGTCCCTACGAGCAGTACTTC. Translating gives CASSLPTGGPYEQYF.

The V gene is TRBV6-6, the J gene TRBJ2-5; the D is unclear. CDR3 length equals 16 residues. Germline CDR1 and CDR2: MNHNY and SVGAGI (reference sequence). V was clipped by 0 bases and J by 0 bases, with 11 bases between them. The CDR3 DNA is TGTGCCAGCAGTTACTCTCCTAGGGCGTACCAAGAGACCCAGTACTTC. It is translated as CASSYSPRAYQETQYF.

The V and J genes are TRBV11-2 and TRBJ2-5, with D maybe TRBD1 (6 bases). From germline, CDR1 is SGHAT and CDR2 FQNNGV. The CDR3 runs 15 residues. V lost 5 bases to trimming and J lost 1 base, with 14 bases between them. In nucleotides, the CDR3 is TGTGCCAGCAGCCTGGGACAAGTTGGCCAAGAGACCCAGTACTTC. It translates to CASSLGQVGQETQYF. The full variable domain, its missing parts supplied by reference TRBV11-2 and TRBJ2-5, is EAGVAQSPRYKIIEKRQSVAFWCNPISGHATLYWYQQILGQGPKLLIQFQNNGVVDDSQLPKDRFSAERLKGVDSTLKIQPAKLEDSAVYLCASSLGQVGQETQYFGPGTRLLVL.

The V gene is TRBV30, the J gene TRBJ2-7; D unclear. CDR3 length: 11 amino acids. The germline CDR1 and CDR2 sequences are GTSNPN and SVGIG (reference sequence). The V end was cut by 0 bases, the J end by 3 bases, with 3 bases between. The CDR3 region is CAWSVLYEQYF. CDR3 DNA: TGTGCCTGGAGTGTTCTCTACGAGCAGTACTTC.

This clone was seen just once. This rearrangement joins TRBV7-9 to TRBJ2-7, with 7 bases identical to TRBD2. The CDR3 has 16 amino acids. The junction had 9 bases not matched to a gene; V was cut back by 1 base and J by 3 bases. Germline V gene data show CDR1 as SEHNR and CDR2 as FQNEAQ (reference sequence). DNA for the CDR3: TGTGCCAGCAGCTTAGGCAGCGGGATCGGGAACTACGAGCAGTACTTC. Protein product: CASSLGSGIGNYEQYF.

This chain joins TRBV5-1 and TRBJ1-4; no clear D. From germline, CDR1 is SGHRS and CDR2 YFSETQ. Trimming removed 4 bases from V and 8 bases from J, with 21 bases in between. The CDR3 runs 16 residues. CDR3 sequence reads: CASSLPGNSLREKLFF. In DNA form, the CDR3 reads TGCGCCAGCAGCCTACCCGGGAATTCTTTGAGGGAAAAACTGTTTTTT.

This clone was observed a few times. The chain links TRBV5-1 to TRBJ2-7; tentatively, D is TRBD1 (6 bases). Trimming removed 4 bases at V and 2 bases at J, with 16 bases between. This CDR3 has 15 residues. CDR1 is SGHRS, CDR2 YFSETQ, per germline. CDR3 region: CASSPAPGQTYEQYF. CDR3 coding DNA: TGCGCCAGCAGCCCGGCTCCGGGACAAACCTACGAGCAGTACTTC.

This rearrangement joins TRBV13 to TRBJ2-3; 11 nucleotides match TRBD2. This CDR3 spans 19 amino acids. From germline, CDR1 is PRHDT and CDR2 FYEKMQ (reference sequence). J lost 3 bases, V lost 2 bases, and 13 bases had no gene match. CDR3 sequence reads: CASSLSWVAGGRETDTQYF. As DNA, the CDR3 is TGTGCCAGCAGCTTATCATGGGTAGCGGGGGGGAGGGAAACAGATACGCAGTATTTT.

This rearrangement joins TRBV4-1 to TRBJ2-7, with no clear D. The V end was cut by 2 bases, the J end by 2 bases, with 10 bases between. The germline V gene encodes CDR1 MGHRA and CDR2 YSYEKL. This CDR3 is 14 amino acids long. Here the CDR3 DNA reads TGCGCCAGCAGCCAACCCGGGTCCCCCTACGAGCAGTACTTC. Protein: CASSQPGSPYEQYF.

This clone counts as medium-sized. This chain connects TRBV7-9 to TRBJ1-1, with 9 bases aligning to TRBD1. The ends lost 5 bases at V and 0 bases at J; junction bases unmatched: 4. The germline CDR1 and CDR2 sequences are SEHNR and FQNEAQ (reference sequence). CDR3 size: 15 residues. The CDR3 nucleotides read TGTGCCAGCAGCCACGGACAGGGGATGAACACTGAAGCTTTCTTT. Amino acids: CASSHGQGMNTEAFF.

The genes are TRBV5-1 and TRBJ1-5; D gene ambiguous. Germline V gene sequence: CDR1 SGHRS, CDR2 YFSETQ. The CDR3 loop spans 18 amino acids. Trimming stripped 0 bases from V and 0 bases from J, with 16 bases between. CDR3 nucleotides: TGCGCCAGCAGCTTGGGGCCTAACAGCGATTATAGCAATCAGCCCCAGCATTTT. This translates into CASSLGPNSDYSNQPQHF. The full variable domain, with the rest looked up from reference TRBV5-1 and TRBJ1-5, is KAGVTQTPRYLIKTRGQQVTLSCSPISGHRSVSWYQQTPGQGLQFLFEYFSETQRNKGNFPGRFSGRQFSNSRSEMNVSTLELGDSALYLCASSLGPNSDYSNQPQHFGDGTRLSIL.

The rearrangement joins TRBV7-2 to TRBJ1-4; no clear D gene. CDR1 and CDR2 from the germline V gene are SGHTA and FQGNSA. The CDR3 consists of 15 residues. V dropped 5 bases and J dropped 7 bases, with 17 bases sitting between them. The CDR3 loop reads CASSQTGSALEKLFF. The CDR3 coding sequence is TGTGCCAGCAGCCAAACCGGGTCCGCCCTTGAAAAACTGTTTTTT.

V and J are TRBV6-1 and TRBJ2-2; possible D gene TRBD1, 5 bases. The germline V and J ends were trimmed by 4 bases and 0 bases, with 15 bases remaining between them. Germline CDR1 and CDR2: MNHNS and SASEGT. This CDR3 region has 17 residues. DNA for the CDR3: TGTGCCAGCAGTGGGAAAATTGACAGTTCGAACACCGGGGAGCTGTTTTTT. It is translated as CASSGKIDSSNTGELFF.

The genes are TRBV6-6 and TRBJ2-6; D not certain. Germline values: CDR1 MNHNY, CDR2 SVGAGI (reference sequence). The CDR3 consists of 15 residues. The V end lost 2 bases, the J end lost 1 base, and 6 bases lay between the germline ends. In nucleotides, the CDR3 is TGTGCCAGCAGTTACCCTTTTTCTGGGGCCAACGTCCTGACTTTC. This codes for CASSYPFSGANVLTF.

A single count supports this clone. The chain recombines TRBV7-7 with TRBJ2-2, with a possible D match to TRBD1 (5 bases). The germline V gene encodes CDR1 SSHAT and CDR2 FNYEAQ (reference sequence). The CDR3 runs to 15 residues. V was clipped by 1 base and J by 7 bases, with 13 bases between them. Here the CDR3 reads CASSLGVQDVGELFF. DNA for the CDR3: TGTGCCAGCAGCTTAGGGGTACAGGATGTCGGGGAGCTGTTTTTT.

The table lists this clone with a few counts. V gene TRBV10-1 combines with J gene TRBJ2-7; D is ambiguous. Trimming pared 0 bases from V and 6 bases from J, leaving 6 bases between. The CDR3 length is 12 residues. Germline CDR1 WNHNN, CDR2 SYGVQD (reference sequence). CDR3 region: CASSESMVEQYF. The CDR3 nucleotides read TGCGCCAGCAGTGAGTCGATGGTCGAGCAGTACTTC.

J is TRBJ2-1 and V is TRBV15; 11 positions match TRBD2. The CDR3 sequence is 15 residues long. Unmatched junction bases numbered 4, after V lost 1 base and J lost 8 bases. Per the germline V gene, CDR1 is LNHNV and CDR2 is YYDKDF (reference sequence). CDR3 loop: CATSRVAGGSDEQFF. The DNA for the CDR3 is TGTGCCACCAGCAGAGTAGCGGGGGGGAGCGATGAGCAGTTCTTC. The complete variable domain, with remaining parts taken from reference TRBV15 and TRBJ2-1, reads DAMVIQNPRYQVTQFGKPVTLSCSQTLNHNVMYWYQQKSSQAPKLLFHYYDKDFNNEADTPDNFQSRRPNTSFCFLDIRSPGLGDTAMYLCATSRVAGGSDEQFFGPGTRLTVL.

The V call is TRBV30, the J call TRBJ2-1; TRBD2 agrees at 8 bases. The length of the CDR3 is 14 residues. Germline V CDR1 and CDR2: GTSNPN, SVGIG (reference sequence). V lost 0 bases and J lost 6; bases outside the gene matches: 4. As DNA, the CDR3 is TGTGCCTGGAGTGTAATAGCGGGACGCAATGAGCAGTTCTTC. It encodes CAWSVIAGRNEQFF.

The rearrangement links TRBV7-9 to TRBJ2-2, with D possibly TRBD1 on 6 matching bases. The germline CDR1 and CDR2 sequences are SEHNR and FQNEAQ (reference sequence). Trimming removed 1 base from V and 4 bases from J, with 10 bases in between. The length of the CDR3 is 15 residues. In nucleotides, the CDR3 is TGTGCCAGCAGCTTAGAAGGGGGTCGCACCGGGGAGCTGTTTTTT. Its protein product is CASSLEGGRTGELFF. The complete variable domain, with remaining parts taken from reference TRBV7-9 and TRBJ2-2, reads DTGVSQNPRHKITKRGQNVTFRCDPISEHNRLYWYRQTLGQGPEFLTYFQNEAQLEKSRLLSDRFSAERPKGSFSTLEIQRTEQGDSAMYLCASSLEGGRTGELFFGEGSRLTVL.

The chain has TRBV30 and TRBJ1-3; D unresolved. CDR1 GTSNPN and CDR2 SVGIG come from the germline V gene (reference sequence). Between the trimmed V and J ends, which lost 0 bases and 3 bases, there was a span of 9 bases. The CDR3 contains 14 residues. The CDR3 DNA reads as TGTGCCTGGAGTGTACGGGGTGGTGGAAACACCATATATTTT. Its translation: CAWSVRGGGNTIYF.